This T cell receptor beta chain was recovered during a study of cytomegalovirus exposure and HLA in healthy donors. For the study at large: A later analysis reported the 95 to 150 validation repertoires used the same platform as the approximately 670 first-cohort repertoires. Whole-study findings and limits: Altogether, 170 or so TCR beta chains were recorded as cytomegalovirus-associated. According to a subsequent analysis, TCR clusters identified in the first cohort showed a tendency to co-occur across the approximately 120 validation repertoires.

With respect to this clone: Its antigen remains unidentified.

A 120-subject validation cohort, separate from the approximately 610-subject first cohort, supplied the donors. Measured with immunoSEQ multiplex PCR; TCRdb has only the in-frame clones, and not every one. The table shows about 180,000 clones, with around 84% occurring only once. This CDR3 contains 14 residues. Looked up from germline, CDR1 is MDHEN and CDR2 is SYDVKM. Trimming cost V 2 bases and J 0 bases, with 4 bases left between them. V and J are TRBV28 and TRBJ1-4; unclear D gene. The TCR originated in a man younger than 30 in good health and CMV-seropositive. The sample consisted of PBMCs. Here the CDR3 DNA reads TGTGCCAGCAGTTTACTATCAACTAATGAAAAACTGTTTTTT. It is translated as CASSLLSTNEKLFF.